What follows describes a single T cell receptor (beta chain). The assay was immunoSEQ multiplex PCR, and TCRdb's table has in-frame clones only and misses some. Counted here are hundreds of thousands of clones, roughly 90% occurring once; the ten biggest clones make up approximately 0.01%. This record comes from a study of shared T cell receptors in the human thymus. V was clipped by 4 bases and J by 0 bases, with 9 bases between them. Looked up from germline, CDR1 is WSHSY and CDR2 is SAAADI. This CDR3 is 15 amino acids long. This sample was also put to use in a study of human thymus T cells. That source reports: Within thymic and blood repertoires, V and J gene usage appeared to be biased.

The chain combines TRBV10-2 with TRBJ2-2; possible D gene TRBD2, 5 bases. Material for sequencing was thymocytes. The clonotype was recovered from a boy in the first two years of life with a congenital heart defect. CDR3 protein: CASSAAETNTGELFF. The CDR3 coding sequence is TGCGCCAGCAGTGCAGCGGAGACGAACACCGGGGAGCTGTTTTTT.